The rows below give T cell receptor beta chains drawn from one sample of a study of cytomegalovirus exposure and HLA in healthy donors. TCRdb's copy holds only in-frame clones and misses some; the assay was immunoSEQ multiplex PCR. The profile shows some 150,000 clones, approximately 90% of them singletons. Sequenced: PBMCs. The receptors were gathered from a man between 18 and 35 years old in good health and CMV-seropositive. CDR3s include the opening cysteine and the closing phenylalanine or tryptophan.

v_call cdr3_aa
TRBV2 CASSPGGLTYEQYF
TRBV5-4 CASSPDPGATNEKLFF
TRBV6-6 CASWELGQGSTEAFF
TRBV2 CASSEASRTSRLSYQETQYF
TRBV27 CASSRTGWTGELFF
TRBV2 CASSPTGMNTEAFF
TRBV9 CASTRDSPNYGYTF
TRBV7-8 CASSLLGTGEYTDTQYF
TRBV5-1 CASSSDRDEAFF
TRBV20-1 CSAALNDGYTF
TRBV5-6 CASSSLGGGGPYTEAFF
TRBV2 CASIPGGNTEAFF
TRBV10-1 CASEGQGKGYTF
TRBV6-5 CASSYTSGDSYNEQFF
TRBV13 CASSWTRDSGNTIYF
TRBV4-1 CASSQGAGGYTF
TRBV5-1 CASSFGQRTNEKLFF
TRBV29-1 CSGGQGGDIQYF
TRBV30 CAWSDGTNNEQFF
TRBV6-5 CASRGLAGGNNEQFF
TRBV14 CASSQVHLRGSGYTF
TRBV9 CASSVGTGGMSEAFF
TRBV19 CASSIRQGYNEQFF
TRBV7-6 CASSLGVQGALGGELFF
TRBV27 CASRAAGAGGPSIQYF
TRBV4-2 CASSQDSAGSGNTIYF
TRBV11-2 CASSLVPGLADTQYF
TRBV5-1 CASSLGTGKYEQYF
TRBV28 CASSSPSSPLHF
TRBV5-4 CASSRQVTGELFF
TRBV6-1 CASSGTANTEAFF
TRBV6-5 CASTLDRRDGYTF
TRBV4-2 CASSQDLGTAFSYEQYF